This TCR beta chain is drawn from a study of shared clonotypes between healthy human individuals (dated by TCRdb to the early 2020s). In terms of the full investigation: Three men and two women, aged 18 to 49 years, made up the cohort. Per donor, three plates each were used for CD4 naive and CD4 memory, two for CD8 naive, and one for CD8 memory. Libraries were prepared and TCR repertoires were sequenced by different laboratories using diverse techniques, in order to increase sequencing depth and limit assay-specific biases. The study deeply sequenced blood TCR repertoires of five healthy adults to estimate repertoire size and the extent of clonotype sharing between individuals. Each donor's leukapheresis produced roughly between roughly 0.94 and 9.5 billion PBMCs. Beyond this particular receptor, the publication reports: The genetic and exposure-history diversity represented was limited by the small number of donors. Naive subsets generally had larger estimated clonotype richness than memory subsets. Based on pairwise subsampling, the degree of clonotype sharing among donors was expected to be affected by sequencing depth. Approximately 5% of naive CD4, 3.5% of naive CD8, about 2.5% of memory CD4, and less than 0.45% of memory CD8 clonotypes were shared across several donors. Sampling was limited to blood, and TCR repertoires in tissue likely differ from TCR repertoires in blood. Compared with non-shared clonotypes, the clonotypes found in all four sorted-subset donors had higher generation probabilities. Even with the large sequencing depth, rarefaction of the sorted-subset datasets indicated that sequencing was incomplete.

V sheds 1 base and J sheds 3 bases, leaving 15 bases between their ends. The germline V gene (reference sequence) provides CDR1 MNHEY and CDR2 SMNVEV. The CDR3 spans 16 residues, from the cysteine through the phenylalanine. Solely the CDR3 DNA is kept, with 48 bases framed from the first base. Using the deep immunoSEQ assay, TCR CDR3 regions were amplified from genomic DNA by multiplex PCR. Extracted genomic DNA from each cell subset was distributed evenly across all wells of several immunoSEQ 96-well plates, and each plate was treated as a replicate. Each replicate PCR for sorted subsets received 200 ng genomic DNA, equal to tens of thousands of T cell genomes. The purified libraries were quantified using a Qubit 3.0 fluorometer, sized with a Bioanalyzer 2100, and then quantified again using the KAPA Library Quantification kit. Every immunoSEQ 96-well plate was sequenced on a dedicated single-read 150-cycle Illumina NextSeq 550 flow cell. In the authors' own workflow: Because the immunoSEQ output included only junctional sequences and no quality scores, the filtering could not be the same as the filtering used for full-length reads. Sequences were annotated with PyIR, a Python wrapper for IgBLAST v1.9, using IMGT germline references to assign V/J genes and CDR3. Reads were filtered out if the reads had weak V/J assignments (E-value above 1e-6), no CDR3, stop codons, out-of-frame junctions, or ambiguous translated residues. A V3J clonotype was defined by an identical inferred V gene, J gene, and CDR3 amino acid sequence. The percentage overlap between two repertoires was calculated by dividing the number of shared unique clonotypes by the size of the smaller repertoire. RTK rarefaction, the Chao1 estimator, and Recon v2.1 estimates of unobserved clonotypes were used to assess repertoire richness. For all TCRbeta clonotypes obtained by the gDNA method from several donors, generation probabilities were computed with OLGA. TCRdb retrieved this table from immuneACCESS and kept in-frame rearrangements only. Not all clones are present; in checked studies, unresolved V genes account for under half, and no reason is known for the remainder. V and J calls and clone size are those listed in that table; D and trimming were worked out from the DNA. Within this sample are some 1.5 million clones, with under 99% of them counted one time only. The ten most abundant clones make up roughly 0.4% of the sample.

Remarks on this clone: The antigen it recognizes is unknown. No base qualities exist here, and no much larger clone lies one base off it.

The donors were healthy, HIV-negative adults with no recently reported acute infections or vaccinations. All donors were Caucasian adults living in Nashville, Tennessee, USA. CD4+ T cells were enriched through magnetic negative selection, after which naive cells were positively selected on CD45RA and the remaining negative fraction served as the memory subset. After blood collection by leukapheresis, PBMCs were isolated using Ficoll-Histopaque density gradient centrifugation and then cryopreserved in the vapor phase of liquid nitrogen. Purity and quantity of every magnetically sorted T cell population were checked by analytical flow cytometry. Each sorted fraction had its genomic DNA isolated and then quantified by UV absorbance on a Nanodrop 2000c.

Input material: naive CD4+ T cells sorted from blood. The cell subset or site tag for this specimen amounts to: CD45RA+ positively selected. The sequence joins TRBV27 to TRBJ2-5, with no D gene named confidently. The receptor's source is a man aged 30-40 years in good health. The CDR3 region has the sequence CASSLYGQLVKETQYF. The DNA reads TGTGCCAGCAGTTTATATGGGCAGTTGGTAAAAGAGACCCAGTACTTC.